The clone carrying this T cell receptor (beta chain) has ten or more counts. CDR3 length: 13 amino acids. CDR1 and CDR2 from the germline V gene are MDHEN and SYDVKM. V lost 5 bases and J lost 9, with 14 bases in between. In TCRdb, the RT-PCR reads were re-called with MiXCR into one record per CDR3 protein. This sample has about 700,000 distinct CDR3 sequences, with 13% to 15% found just once. The clonotype was recovered from a female donor in good health, serving as a healthy control. Sequencing input: memory CD4+ T cells from blood. V and J are TRBV28 and TRBJ2-1, with D hard to call. CDR3 protein: CASSPSGPGEQFF. DNA for the CDR3: TGTGCCAGCAGTCCGTCCGGACCGGGTGAGCAGTTCTTC.